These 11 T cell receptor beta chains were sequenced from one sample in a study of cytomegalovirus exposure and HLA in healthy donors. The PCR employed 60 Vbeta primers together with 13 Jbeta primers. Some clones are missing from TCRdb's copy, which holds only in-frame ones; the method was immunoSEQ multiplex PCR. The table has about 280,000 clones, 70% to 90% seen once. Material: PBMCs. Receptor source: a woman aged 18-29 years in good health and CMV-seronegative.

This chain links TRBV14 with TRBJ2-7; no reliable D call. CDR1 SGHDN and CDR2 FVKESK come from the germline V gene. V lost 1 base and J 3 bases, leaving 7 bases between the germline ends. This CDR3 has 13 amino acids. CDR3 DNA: TGTGCCAGCAGCCAAGGGCCCCACTACGAGCAGTACTTC. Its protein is CASSQGPHYEQYF.

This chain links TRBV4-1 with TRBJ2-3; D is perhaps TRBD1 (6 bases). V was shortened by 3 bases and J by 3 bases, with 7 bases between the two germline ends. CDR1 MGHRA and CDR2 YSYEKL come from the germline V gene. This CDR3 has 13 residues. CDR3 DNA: TGCGCCAGCAGCCATGGACAGACAGATACGCAGTATTTT. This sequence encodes CASSHGQTDTQYF.

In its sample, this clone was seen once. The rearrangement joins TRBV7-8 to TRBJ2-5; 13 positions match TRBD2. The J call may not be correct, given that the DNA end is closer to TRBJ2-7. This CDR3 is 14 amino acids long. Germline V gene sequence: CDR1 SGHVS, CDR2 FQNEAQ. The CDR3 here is CASRLAGGSYEQYF. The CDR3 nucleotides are TGTGCCAGCCGACTAGCGGGGGGCAGCTACGAGCAGTACTTC.

The CDR3 DNA follows: TGTGCCAGCAGTTCGGTATCCTTGGAGGCTTTCTTT. This codes for CASSSVSLEAFF. The genes are TRBV6-5 and TRBJ1-1; D is unclear. The germline V and J ends were trimmed by 4 bases and 11 bases, with 14 bases remaining between them. Per germline, CDR1 MNHEY and CDR2 SVGAGI. This CDR3 has 12 residues.

CDR3 DNA sequence: TGTGCCAGTAGTACGGGACAGAGTAACCCCGGGGAGCTGTTTTTT. It encodes CASSTGQSNPGELFF. The chain is built from TRBV19 and TRBJ2-2, with 7 bases fitting TRBD1. Germline CDR1 is LNHDA and CDR2 is SQIVND (reference sequence). The J segment lost 6 bases and the V segment lost 4 bases, leaving 8 bases of the junction unmatched. The CDR3 is 15 residues long.

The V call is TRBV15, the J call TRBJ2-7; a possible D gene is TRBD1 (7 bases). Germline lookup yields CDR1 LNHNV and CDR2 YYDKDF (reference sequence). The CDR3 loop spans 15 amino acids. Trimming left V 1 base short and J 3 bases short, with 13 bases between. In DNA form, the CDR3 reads TGTGCCACCAGCAGAGGGGCCCAGGGGGGCTACGAGCAGTACTTC. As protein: CATSRGAQGGYEQYF.

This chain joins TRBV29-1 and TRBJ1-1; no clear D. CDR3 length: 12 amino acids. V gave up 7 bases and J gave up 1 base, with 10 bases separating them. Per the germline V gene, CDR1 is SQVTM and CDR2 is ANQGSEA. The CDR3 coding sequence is TGCAGCGCTGATATTCGGAACACTGAAGCTTTCTTT. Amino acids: CSADIRNTEAFF.

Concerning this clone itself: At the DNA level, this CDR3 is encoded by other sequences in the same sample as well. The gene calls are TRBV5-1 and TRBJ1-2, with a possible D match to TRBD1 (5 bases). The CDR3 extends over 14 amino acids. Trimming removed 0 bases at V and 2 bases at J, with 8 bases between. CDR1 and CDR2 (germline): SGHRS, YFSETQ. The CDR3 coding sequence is TGCGCCAGCAGCTTGGGGGGGGAAAACTATGGCTACACCTTC. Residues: CASSLGGENYGYTF.

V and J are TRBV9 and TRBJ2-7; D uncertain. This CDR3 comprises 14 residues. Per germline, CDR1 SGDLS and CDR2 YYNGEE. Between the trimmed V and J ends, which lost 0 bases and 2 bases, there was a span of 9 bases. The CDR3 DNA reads TGTGCCAGCAGCGTAGGAAGCACCGCCTACGAGCAGTACTTC. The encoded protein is CASSVGSTAYEQYF.

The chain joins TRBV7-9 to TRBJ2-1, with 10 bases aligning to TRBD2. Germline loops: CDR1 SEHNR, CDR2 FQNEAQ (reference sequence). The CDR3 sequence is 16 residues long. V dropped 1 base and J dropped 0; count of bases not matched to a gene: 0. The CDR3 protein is CASSLERGGSYNEQFF. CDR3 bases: TGTGCCAGCAGCTTAGAGCGGGGGGGCTCCTACAATGAGCAGTTCTTC.

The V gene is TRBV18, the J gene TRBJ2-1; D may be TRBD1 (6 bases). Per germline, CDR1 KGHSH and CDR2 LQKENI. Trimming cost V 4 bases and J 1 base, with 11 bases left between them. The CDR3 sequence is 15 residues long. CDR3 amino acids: CASSLQGYSYNEQFF. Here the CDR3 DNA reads TGTGCCAGCTCACTACAGGGTTATTCCTACAATGAGCAGTTCTTC.